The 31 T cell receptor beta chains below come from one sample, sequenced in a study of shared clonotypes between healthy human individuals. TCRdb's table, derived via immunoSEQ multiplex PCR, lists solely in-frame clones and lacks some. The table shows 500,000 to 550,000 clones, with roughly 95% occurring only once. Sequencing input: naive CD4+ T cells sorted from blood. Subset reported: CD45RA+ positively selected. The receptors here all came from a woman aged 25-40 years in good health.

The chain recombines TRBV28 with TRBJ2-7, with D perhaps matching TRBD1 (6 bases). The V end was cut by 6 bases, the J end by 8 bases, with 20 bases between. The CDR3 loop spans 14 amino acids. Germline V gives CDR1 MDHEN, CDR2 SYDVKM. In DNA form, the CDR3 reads TGTGCCAGCAGCCAGGGACAACCAGCTAACCAGCAGTACTTC. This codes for CASSQGQPANQQYF.

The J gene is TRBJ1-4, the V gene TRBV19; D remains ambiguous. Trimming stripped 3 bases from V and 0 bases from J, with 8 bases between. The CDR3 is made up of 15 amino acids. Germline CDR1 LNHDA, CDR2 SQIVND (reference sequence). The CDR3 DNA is TGTGCCAGTAGTATTCGAGGAACAACTAATGAAAAACTGTTTTTT. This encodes CASSIRGTTNEKLFF.

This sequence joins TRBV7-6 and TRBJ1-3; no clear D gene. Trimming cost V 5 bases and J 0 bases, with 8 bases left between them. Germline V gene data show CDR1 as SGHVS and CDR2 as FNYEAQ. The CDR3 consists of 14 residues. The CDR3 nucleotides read TGTGCCAGCAGCCCGGGGAGCTCTGGAAACACCATATATTTT. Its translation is CASSPGSSGNTIYF.

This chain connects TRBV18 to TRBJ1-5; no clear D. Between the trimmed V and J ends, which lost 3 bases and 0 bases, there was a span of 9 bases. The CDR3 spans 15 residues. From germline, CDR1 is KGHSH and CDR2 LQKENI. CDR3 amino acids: CASSPVHNSNQPQHF. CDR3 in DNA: TGTGCCAGCTCACCGGTACATAATAGCAATCAGCCCCAGCATTTT.

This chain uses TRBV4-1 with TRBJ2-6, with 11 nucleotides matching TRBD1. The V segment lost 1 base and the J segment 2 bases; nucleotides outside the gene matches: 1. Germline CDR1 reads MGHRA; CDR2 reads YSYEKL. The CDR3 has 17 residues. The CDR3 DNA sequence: TGCGCCAGCAGCCAAGGGACAGGGGGCGCTGGGGCCAACGTCCTGACTTTC. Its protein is CASSQGTGGAGANVLTF.

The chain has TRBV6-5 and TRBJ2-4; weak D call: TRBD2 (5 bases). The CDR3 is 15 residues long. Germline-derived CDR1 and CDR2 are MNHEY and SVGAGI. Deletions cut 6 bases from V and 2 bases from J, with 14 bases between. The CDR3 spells CASSRTRAPKNIQYF. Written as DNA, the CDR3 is TGTGCCAGCAGCCGGACGAGGGCCCCCAAAAACATTCAGTACTTC.

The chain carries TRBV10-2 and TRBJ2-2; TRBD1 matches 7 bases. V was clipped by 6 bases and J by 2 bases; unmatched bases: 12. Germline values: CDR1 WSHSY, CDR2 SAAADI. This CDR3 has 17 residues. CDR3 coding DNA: TGCGCCAGCAGAAACCTGCCGGGACAGATTAACACCGGGGAGCTGTTTTTT. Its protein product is CASRNLPGQINTGELFF.

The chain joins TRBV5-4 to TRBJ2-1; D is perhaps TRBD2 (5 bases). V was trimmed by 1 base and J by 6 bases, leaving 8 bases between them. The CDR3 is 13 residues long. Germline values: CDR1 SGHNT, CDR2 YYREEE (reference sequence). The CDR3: CASSLLATNEQFF. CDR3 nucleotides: TGTGCCAGCAGCTTGTTAGCGACCAATGAGCAGTTCTTC.

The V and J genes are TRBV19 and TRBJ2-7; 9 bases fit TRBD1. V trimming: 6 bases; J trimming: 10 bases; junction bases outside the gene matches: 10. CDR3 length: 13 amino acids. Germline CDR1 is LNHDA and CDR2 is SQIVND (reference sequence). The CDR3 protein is CASSGQGTPGQYF. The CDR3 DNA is TGTGCCAGTAGCGGACAGGGGACCCCTGGTCAGTACTTC.

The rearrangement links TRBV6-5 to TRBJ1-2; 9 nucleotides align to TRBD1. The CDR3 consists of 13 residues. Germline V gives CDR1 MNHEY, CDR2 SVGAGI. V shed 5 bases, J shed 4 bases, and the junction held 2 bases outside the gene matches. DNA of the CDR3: TGTGCCAGCAGTCAGGACAGGGGCTATGGCTACACCTTC. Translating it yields CASSQDRGYGYTF.

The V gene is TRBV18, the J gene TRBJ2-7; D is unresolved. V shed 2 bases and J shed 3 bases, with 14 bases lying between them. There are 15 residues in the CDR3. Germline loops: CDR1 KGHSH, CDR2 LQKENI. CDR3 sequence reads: CASSPNRSKLYEQYF. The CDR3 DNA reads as TGTGCCAGCTCACCAAATCGGAGCAAACTCTACGAGCAGTACTTC.

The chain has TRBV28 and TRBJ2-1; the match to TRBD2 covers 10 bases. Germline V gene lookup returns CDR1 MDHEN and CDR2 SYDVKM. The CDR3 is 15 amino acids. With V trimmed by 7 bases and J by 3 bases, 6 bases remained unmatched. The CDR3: CASNPLAGDYNEQFF. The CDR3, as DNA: TGTGCCAGCAACCCGCTAGCGGGAGACTACAATGAGCAGTTCTTC. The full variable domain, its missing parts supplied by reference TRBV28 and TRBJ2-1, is DVKVTQSSRYLVKRTGEKVFLECVQDMDHENMFWYRQDPGLGLRLIYFSYDVKMKEKGDIPEGYSVSREKKERFSLILESASTNQTSMYLCASNPLAGDYNEQFFGPGTRLTVL.

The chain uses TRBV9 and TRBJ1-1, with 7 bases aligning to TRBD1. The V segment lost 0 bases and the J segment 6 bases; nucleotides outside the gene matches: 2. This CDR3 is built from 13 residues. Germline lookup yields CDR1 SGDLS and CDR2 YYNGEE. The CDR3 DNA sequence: TGTGCCAGCAGCGTAGAGGGGGCCGCTGAAGCTTTCTTT. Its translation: CASSVEGAAEAFF. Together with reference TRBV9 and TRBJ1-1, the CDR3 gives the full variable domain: DSGVTQTPKHLITATGQRVTLRCSPRSGDLSVYWYQQSLDQGLQFLIQYYNGEERAKGNILERFSAQQFPDLHSELNLSSLELGDSALYFCASSVEGAAEAFFGQGTRLTVV.

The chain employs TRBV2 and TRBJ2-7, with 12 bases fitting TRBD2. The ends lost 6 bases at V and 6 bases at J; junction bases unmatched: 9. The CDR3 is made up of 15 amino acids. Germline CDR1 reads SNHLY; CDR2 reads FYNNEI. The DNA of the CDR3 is TGTGCCAGCAGACCTCTAGCGGGAGGGCCTAGCGAGCAGTACTTC. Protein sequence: CASRPLAGGPSEQYF.

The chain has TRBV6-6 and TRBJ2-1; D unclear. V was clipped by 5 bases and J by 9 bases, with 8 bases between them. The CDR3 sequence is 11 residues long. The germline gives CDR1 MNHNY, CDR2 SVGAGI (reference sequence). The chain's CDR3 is CASSDWGEQFF. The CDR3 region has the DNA TGTGCCAGCAGTGACTGGGGTGAGCAGTTCTTC.

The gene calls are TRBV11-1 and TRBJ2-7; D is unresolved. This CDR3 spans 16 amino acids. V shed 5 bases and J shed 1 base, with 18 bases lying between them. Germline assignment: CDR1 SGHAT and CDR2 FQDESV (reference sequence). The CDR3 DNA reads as TGTGCCAGCAGCCCGAGGACGGATACACTTTCCTACGAGCAGTACTTC. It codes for CASSPRTDTLSYEQYF.

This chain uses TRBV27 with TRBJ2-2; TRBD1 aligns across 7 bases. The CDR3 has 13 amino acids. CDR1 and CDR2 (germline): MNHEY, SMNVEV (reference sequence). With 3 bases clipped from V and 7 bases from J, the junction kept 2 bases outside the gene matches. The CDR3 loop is CASSFRGSGELFF. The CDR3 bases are TGTGCCAGCAGTTTCAGGGGGAGCGGGGAGCTGTTTTTT.

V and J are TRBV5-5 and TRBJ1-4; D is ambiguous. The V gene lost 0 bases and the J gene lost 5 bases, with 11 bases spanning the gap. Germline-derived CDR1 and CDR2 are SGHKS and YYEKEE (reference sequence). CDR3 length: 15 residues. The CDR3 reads CASSLDGGENEKLFF. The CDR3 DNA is TGTGCCAGCAGCTTGGACGGAGGAGAAAATGAAAAACTGTTTTTT.

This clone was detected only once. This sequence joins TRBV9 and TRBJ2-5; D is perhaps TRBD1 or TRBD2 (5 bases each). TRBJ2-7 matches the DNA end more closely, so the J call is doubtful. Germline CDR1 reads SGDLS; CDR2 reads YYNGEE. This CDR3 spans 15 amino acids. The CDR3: CASSTRDGWAYEQYF. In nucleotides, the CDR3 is TGTGCCAGCAGCACCCGGGACGGATGGGCCTACGAGCAGTACTTC.

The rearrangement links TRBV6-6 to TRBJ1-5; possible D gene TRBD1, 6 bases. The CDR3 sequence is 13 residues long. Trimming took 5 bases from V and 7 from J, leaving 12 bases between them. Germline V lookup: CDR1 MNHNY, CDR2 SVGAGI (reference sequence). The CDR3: CASSDVTGQPQHF. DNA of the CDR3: TGTGCCAGCAGTGACGTCACAGGGCAGCCCCAGCATTTT.

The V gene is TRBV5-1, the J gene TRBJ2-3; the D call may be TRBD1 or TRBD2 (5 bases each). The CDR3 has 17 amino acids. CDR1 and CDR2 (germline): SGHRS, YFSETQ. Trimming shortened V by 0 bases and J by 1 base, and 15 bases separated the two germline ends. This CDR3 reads CASSLAIGAQGTDTQYF. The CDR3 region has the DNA TGCGCCAGCAGCTTGGCCATCGGGGCTCAGGGCACAGATACGCAGTATTTT.

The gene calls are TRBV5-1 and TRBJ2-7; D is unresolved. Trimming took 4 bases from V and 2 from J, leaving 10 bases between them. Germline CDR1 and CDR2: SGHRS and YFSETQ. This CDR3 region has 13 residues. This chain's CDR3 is CASSGSTTYEQYF. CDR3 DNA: TGCGCCAGCAGCGGATCTACCACCTACGAGCAGTACTTC.

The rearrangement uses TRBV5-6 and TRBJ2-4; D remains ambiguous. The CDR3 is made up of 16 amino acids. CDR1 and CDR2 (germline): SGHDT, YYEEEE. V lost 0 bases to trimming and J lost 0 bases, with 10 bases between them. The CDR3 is CASSLGVGVAKNIQYF. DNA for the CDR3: TGTGCCAGCAGCTTGGGGGTCGGTGTAGCCAAAAACATTCAGTACTTC.

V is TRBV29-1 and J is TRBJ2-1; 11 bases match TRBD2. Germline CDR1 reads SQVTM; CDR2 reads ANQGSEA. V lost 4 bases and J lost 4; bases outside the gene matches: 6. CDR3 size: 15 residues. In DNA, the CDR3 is TGCAGCGTTGGGACCCGACTAGCGGGATACAATGAGCAGTTCTTC. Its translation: CSVGTRLAGYNEQFF.

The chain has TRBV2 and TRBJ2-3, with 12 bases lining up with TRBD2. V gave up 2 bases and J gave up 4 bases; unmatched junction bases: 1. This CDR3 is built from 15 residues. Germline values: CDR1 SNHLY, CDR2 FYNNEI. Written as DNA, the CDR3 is TGTGCCAGCAGTGAACTAGCGGGAGGGCCAGATACGCAGTATTTT. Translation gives CASSELAGGPDTQYF.

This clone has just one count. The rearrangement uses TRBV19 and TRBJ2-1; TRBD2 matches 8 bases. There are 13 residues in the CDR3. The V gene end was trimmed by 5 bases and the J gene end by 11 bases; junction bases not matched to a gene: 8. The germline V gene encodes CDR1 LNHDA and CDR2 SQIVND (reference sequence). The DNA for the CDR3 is TGTGCCAGTAGTGCCCAAACTAGCGGCCAGCAGTTCTTC. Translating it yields CASSAQTSGQQFF. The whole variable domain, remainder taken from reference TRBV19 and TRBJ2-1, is DGGITQSPKYLFRKEGQNVTLSCEQNLNHDAMYWYRQDPGQGLRLIYYSQIVNDFQKGDIAEGYSVSREKKESFPLTVTSAQKNPTAFYLCASSAQTSGQQFFGPGTRLTVL.

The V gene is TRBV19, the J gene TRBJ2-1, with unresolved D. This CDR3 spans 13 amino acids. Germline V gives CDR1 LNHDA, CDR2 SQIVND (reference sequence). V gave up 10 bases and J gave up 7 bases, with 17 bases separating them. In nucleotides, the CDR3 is TGTGCCACACGTATTTTCGCTATTAATGAGCAGTTCTTC. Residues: CATRIFAINEQFF.

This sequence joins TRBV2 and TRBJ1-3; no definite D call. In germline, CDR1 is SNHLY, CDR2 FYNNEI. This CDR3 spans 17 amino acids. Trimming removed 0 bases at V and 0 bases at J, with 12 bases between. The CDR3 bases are TGTGCCAGCAGTGAAGCGCGGAACGGATACTCTGGAAACACCATATATTTT. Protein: CASSEARNGYSGNTIYF.

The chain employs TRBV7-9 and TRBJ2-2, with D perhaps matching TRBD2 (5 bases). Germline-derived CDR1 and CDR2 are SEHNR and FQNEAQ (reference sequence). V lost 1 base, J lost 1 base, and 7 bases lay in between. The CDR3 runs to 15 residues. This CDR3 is CASSLGRENTGELFF. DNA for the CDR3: TGTGCCAGCAGCTTAGGACGGGAGAACACCGGGGAGCTGTTTTTT.

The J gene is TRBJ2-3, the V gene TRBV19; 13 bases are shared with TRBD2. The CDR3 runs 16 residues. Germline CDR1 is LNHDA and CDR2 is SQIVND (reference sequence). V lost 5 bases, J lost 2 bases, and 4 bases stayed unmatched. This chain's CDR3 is CASSLGLAGPTDTQYF. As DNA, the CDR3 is TGTGCCAGTAGTCTGGGACTAGCGGGGCCCACAGATACGCAGTATTTT.

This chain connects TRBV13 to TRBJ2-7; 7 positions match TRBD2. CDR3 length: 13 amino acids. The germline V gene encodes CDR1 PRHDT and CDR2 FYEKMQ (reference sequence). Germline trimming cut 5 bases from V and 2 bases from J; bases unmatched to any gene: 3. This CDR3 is CASSERGTYEQYF. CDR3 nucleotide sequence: TGTGCCAGCAGCGAGCGGGGTACCTACGAGCAGTACTTC. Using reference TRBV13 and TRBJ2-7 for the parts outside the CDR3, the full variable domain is AAGVIQSPRHLIKEKRETATLKCYPIPRHDTVYWYQQGPGQDPQFLISFYEKMQSDKGSIPDRFSAQQFSDYHSELNMSSLELGDSALYFCASSERGTYEQYFGPGTRLTVT.